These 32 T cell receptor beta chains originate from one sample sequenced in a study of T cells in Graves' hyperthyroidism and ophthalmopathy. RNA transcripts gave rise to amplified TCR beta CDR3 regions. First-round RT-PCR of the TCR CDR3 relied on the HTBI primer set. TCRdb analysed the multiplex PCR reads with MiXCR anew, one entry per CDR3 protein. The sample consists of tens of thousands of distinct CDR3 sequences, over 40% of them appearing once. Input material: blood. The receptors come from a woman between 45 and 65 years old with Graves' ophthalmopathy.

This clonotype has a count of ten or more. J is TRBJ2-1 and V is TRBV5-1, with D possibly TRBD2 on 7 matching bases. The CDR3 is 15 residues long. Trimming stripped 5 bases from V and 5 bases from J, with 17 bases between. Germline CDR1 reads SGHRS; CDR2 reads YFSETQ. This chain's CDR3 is CASSPVGGRNNEQFF. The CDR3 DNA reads TGCGCCAGCAGTCCGGTGGGGGGGCGGAACAATGAGCAGTTCTTC.

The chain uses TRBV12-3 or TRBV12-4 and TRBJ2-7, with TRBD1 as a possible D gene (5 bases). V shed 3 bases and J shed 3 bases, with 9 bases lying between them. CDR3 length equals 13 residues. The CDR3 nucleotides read TGTGCCAGCAGTTTTGGGGCTGGCTACGAGCAGTACTTC. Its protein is CASSFGAGYEQYF.

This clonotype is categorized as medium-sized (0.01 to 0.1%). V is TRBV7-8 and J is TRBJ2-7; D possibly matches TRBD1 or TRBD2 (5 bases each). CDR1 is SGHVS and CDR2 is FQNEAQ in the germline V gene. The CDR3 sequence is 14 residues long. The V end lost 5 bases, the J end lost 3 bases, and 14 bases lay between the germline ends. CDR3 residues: CASSAGDAFYEQYF. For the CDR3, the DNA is TGTGCCAGCAGCGCCGGGGACGCTTTCTACGAGCAGTACTTC.

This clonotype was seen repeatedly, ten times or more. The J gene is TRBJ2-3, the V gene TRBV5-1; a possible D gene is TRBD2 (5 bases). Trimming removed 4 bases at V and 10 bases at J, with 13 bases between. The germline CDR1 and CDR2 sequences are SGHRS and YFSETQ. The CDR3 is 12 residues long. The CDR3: CASSPEGESQYF. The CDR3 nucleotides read TGCGCCAGCAGCCCAGAGGGCGAATCGCAGTATTTT.

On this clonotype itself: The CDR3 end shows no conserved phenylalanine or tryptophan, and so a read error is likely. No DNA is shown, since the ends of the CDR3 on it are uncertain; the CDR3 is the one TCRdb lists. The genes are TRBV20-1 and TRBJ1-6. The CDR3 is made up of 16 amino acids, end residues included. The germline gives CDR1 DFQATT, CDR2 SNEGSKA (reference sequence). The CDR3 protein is CSARDKQGLHNSPPHS.

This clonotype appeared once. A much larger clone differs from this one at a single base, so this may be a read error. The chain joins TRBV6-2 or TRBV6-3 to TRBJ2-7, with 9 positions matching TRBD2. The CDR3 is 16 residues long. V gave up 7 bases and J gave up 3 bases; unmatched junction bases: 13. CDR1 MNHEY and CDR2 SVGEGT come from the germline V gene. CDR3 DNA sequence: TGTGCCAGCAATTCCTCGGAGGGGACTAGCCGCTACGAGCAGTACTTC. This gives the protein CASNSSEGTSRYEQYF.

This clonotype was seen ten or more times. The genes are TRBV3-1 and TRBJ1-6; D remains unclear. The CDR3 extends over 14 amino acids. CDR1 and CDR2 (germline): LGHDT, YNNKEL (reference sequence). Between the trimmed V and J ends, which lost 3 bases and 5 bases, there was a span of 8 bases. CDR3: CASSQTRDNSPLHF. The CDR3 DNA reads TGTGCCAGCAGCCAGACAAGGGATAATTCACCCCTCCACTTT.

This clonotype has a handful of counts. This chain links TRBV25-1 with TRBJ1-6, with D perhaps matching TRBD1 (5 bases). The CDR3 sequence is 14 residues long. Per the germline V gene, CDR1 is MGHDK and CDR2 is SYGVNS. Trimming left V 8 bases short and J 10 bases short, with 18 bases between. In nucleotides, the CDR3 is TGTGCCAGCTCACTTCAGGGAGTACGCTCACCCCTCCACTTT. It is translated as CASSLQGVRSPLHF.

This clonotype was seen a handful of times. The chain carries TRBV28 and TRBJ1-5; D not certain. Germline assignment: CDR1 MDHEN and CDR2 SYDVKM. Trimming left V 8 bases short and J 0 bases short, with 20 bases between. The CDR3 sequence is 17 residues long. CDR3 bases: TGTGCCAGCGGTATAAGCGACAATGGGTTTAGCAATCAGCCCCAGCATTTT. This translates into CASGISDNGFSNQPQHF.

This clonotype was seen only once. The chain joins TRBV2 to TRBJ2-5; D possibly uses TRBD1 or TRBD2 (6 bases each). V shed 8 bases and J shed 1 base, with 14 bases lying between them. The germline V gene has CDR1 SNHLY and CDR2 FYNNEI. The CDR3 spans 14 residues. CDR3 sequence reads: CASLRGRGQETQYF. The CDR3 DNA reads TGTGCCAGCCTGCGGGGCAGGGGCCAAGAGACCCAGTACTTC.

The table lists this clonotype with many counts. The CDR3 nucleotides are TGTGCCAGCAGCCTCCACCGGGAGGGTGAGCAGTTCTTC. It encodes CASSLHREGEQFF. This chain links TRBV7-2 with TRBJ2-1; 8 bases match TRBD2. In germline, CDR1 is SGHTA, CDR2 FQGNSA. Losses at the gene ends were 5 bases for V and 9 bases for J; bases not matched to a gene: 6. The CDR3 totals 13 residues.

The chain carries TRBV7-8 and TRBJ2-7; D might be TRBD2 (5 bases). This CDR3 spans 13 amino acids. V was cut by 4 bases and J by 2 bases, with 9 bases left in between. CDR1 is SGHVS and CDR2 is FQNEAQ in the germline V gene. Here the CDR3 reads CASSWTFPYEQYF. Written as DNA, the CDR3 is TGTGCCAGCAGCTGGACTTTTCCCTACGAGCAGTACTTC.

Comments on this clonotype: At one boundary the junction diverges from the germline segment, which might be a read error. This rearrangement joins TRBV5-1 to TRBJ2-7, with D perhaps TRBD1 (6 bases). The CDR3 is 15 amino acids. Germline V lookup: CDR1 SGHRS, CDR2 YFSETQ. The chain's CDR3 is CASSLVGARSSEQYF. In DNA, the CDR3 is TGCGCCAGCAGCTTGGTGGGGGCCAGGTCCTCCGAGCAGTACTTC.

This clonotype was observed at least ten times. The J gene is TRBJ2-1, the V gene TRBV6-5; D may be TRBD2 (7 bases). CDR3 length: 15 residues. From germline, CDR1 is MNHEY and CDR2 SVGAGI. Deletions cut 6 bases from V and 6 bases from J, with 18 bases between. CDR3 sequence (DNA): TGTGCCAGCAGCCCCTCGGCGGGGGCCCCCAATGAGCAGTTCTTC. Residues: CASSPSAGAPNEQFF.

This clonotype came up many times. CDR3 region: CASTGGGREKLFF. The CDR3 DNA is TGTGCCAGCACCGGGGGGGGGCGAGAAAAACTGTTTTTT. The rearrangement joins TRBV5-4 to TRBJ1-4, with D possibly matching TRBD1 (6 bases). CDR1 and CDR2 from the germline V gene are SGHNT and YYREEE (reference sequence). V shed 6 bases and J shed 8 bases, with 14 bases lying between them. The CDR3 is made up of 13 amino acids.

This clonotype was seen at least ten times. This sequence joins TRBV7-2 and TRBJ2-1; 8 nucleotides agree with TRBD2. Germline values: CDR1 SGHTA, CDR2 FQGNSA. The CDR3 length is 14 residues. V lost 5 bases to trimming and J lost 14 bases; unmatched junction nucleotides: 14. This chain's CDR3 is CASSLTFSGSSEFF. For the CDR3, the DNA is TGTGCCAGCAGCCTAACATTCAGCGGGAGTTCGGAGTTCTTC.

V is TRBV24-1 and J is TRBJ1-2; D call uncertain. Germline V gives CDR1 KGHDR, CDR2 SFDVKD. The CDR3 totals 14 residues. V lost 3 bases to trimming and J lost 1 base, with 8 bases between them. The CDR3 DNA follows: TGTGCCACCAGTGATACAGCGGGTAACTATGGCTACACCTTC. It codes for CATSDTAGNYGYTF.

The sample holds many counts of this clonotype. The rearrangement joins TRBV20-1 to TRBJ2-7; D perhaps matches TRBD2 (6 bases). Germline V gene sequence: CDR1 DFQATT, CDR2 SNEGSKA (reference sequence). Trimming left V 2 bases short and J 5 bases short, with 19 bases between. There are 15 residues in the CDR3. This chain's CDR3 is CSARYTWGDGDEQYF. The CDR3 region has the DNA TGCAGTGCTAGATATACCTGGGGGGACGGGGACGAGCAGTACTTC.

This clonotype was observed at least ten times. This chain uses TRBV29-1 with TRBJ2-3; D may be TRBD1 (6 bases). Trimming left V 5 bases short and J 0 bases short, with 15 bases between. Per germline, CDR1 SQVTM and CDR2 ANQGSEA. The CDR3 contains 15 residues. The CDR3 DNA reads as TGCAGCGTTACCGGGACACGGGAAAGCACAGATACGCAGTATTTT. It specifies CSVTGTRESTDTQYF.

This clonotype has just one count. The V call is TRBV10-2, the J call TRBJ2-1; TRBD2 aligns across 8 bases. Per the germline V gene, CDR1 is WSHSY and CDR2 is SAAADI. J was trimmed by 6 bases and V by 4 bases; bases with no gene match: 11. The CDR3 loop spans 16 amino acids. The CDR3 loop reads CASSGLAGGGPNEQFF. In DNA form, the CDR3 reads TGCGCCAGCAGTGGTCTAGCGGGCGGGGGACCCAATGAGCAGTTCTTC.

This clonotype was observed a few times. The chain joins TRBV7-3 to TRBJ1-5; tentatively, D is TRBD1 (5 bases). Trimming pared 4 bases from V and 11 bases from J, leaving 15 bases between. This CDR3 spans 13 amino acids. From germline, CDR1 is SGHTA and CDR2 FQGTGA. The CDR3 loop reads CASSWDDGETQHF. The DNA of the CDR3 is TGTGCCAGCAGCTGGGACGATGGGGAGACCCAGCATTTT.

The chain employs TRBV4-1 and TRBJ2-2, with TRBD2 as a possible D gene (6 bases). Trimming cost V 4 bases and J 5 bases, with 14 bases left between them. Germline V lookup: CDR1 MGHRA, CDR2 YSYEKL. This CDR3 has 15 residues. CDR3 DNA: TGCGCCAGCAGCCGGAGGGGAGTGGGGACCGGGGAGCTGTTTTTT. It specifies CASSRRGVGTGELFF.

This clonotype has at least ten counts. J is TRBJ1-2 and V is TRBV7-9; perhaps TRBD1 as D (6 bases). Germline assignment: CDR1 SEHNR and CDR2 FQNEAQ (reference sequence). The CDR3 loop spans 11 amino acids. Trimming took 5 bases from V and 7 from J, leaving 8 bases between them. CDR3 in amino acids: CASSQGFGYTF. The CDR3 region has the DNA TGTGCCAGCAGCCAGGGGTTTGGCTACACCTTC.

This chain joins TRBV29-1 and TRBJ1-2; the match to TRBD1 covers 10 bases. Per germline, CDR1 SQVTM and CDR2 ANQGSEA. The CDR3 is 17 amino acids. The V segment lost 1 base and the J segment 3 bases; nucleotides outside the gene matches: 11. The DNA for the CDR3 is TGCAGCGTTGAAGTTGACAGGGGGCGTCGGGGTGACTATGGCTACACCTTC. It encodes CSVEVDRGRRGDYGYTF.

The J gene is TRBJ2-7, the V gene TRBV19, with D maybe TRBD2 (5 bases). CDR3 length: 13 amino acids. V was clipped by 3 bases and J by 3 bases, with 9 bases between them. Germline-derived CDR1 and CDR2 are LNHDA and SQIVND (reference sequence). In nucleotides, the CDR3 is TGTGCCAGTAGTATGGAAGGAGGCTACGAGCAGTACTTC. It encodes CASSMEGGYEQYF.

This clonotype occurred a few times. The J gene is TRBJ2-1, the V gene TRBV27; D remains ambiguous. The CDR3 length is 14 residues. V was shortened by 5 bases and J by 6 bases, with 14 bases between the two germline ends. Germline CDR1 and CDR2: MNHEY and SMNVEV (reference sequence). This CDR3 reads CASSASSFLNEQFF. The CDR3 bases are TGTGCCAGCAGTGCAAGTTCTTTCCTCAATGAGCAGTTCTTC.

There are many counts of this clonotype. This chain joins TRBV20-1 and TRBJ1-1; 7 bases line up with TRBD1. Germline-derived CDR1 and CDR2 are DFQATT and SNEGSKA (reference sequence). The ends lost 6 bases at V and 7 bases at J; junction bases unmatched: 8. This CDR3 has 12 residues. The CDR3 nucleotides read TGCAGTGCCACAGACAGGGTGGTTGAAGCTTTCTTT. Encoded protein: CSATDRVVEAFF.

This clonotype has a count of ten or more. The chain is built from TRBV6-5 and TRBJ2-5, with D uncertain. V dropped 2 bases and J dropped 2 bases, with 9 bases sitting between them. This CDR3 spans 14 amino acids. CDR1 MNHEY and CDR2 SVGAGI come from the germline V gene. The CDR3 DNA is TGTGCCAGCAGTTACGGCGGCGGTCAAGAGACCCAGTACTTC. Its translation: CASSYGGGQETQYF.

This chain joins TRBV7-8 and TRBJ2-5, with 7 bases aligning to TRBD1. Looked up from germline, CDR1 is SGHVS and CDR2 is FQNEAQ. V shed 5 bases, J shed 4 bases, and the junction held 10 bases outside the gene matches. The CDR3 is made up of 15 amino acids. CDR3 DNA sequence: TGTGCCAGCAGCCCCTCAGGGGGAGTTGGAGAGACCCAGTACTTC. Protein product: CASSPSGGVGETQYF.

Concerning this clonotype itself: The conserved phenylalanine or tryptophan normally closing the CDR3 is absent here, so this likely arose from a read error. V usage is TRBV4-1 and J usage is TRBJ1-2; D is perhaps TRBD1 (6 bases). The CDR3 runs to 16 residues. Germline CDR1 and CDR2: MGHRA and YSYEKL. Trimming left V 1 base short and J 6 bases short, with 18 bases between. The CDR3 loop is CASSQVTGRSQDGYTV. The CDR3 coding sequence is TGCGCCAGCAGCCAAGTCACAGGGCGCTCTCAGGATGGCTACACCGTC.

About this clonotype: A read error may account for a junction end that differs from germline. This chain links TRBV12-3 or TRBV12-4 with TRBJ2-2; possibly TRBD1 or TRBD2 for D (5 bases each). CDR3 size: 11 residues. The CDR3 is CASSNSGGLFF. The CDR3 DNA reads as TGTGCCAGCAGTAACTCTGGGGGGCTGTTTTTT.

The CDR3 region is CAIKPTPLAGGPGELFF. The DNA of the CDR3 is TGTGCCATCAAACCCACCCCACTAGCGGGGGGACCCGGGGAGCTGTTTTTT. The chain is built from TRBV10-3 and TRBJ2-2; 12 nucleotides match TRBD2. The ends lost 7 bases at V and 6 bases at J; junction bases unmatched: 12. The CDR3 loop spans 17 amino acids. CDR1 is ENHRY and CDR2 is SYGVKD in the germline V gene.